The entry that follows covers one T cell receptor beta chain sequence. What it binds is not known. This record comes from a study of a mutant IDH1 vaccine in newly diagnosed glioma. Background on the study: Vaccines began 4-6 weeks after radiotherapy alone, or with temozolomide cycles.

V was pared by 9 bases and J by 4 bases, with 4 bases of the junction left unmatched. The CDR3 extends over 13 amino acids. Germline-derived CDR1 and CDR2 are MNHNY and SVGAGI (reference sequence). The time point: week 35, safety follow-up. What each vaccine dose contained was 300 ug of mutant IDH1 20-mer peptide, accompanied by topical imiquimod. Clones were sequenced by immunoSEQ multiplex PCR, and TCRdb holds only the in-frame ones, with some missing. The data contain just over 65,000 clones, roughly 83% of them seen just once; the ten biggest clones take up about an eighth. The specimen comprised PBMCs, sampled from a glioma patient whose treatment included an IDH1 peptide vaccine. The V call is TRBV6-6, the J call TRBJ1-1; 11 nucleotides align to TRBD1. The sequence was collected from a man aged 18 to 35 with glioma. DNA of the CDR3: TGTGCCAGTATCGGACAGGGGGCCACTGAAGCTTTCTTT. Its translation is CASIGQGATEAFF.